These 24 T cell receptor beta chains were all obtained from the same sample, sequenced in a study of Ad26.COV2.S vaccination and SARS-CoV-2 variants. Clones were sequenced by immunoSEQ multiplex PCR, and TCRdb holds only the in-frame ones, with some missing. Among about 97,000 clones listed, around 82% were seen once. The sequencing here drew on peripheral blood, taken after recovery from COVID-19. These receptors came from a human donor who had recovered from COVID-19.

The chain has TRBV29-1 and TRBJ2-3, with a weak D call TRBD2 (5 bases). V gave up 3 bases and J gave up 6 bases, with 10 bases separating them. Germline lookup yields CDR1 SQVTM and CDR2 ANQGSEA. The CDR3 covers 12 residues. The CDR3 region is CSVDGELDTQYF. The CDR3 coding sequence is TGCAGCGTTGATGGGGAGCTGGATACGCAGTATTTT.

The chain recombines TRBV6-5 with TRBJ2-7; 9 bases are shared with TRBD1. Looked up from germline, CDR1 is MNHEY and CDR2 is SVGAGI. CDR3 size: 13 residues. V lost 6 bases to trimming and J lost 5 bases; unmatched junction nucleotides: 5. CDR3 in amino acids: CASRGQGKDEQYF. The CDR3, as DNA: TGTGCCAGCAGAGGACAGGGGAAGGACGAGCAGTACTTC.

The CDR3 DNA is TGTGCCAGCTCACCACGCTCCGATTCTGGAAACACCATATATTTT. Residues: CASSPRSDSGNTIYF. This chain links TRBV18 with TRBJ1-3; D remains unclear. The CDR3 consists of 15 residues. With 1 base removed from V and 1 base from J, the gap between germline ends came to 8 bases. In germline, CDR1 is KGHSH, CDR2 LQKENI.

This chain joins TRBV27 and TRBJ2-3, with D unclear. CDR1 and CDR2 from the germline V gene are MNHEY and SMNVEV (reference sequence). V was cut by 7 bases and J by 0 bases, with 8 bases left in between. CDR3 size: 13 residues. The CDR3 loop is CASKALSTDTQYF. The CDR3 DNA is TGTGCCAGCAAGGCCCTGAGCACAGATACGCAGTATTTT.

In this sample, this clone turned up a few times. The chain combines TRBV14 with TRBJ1-6; 8 nucleotides align to TRBD1. Germline trimming cut 6 bases from V and 10 bases from J; bases unmatched to any gene: 8. The germline gives CDR1 SGHDN, CDR2 FVKESK. The CDR3 consists of 14 residues. The CDR3 is CASRRDRGGSPLHF. The CDR3 nucleotides read TGTGCCAGCAGACGAGACAGGGGAGGATCACCCCTCCACTTT.

For this clone: One end of the junction fails to match germline, which may point to a read error. The genes are TRBV29-1 and TRBJ2-2; D is perhaps TRBD1 (6 bases). Germline lookup yields CDR1 SQVTM and CDR2 ANQGSEA. The CDR3 spans 15 residues. The CDR3 sequence is CSAEMRRGGTGELFF. The CDR3 nucleotides read TGCAGCGCTGAAATGAGGCGAGGGGGCACCGGGGAGCTGTTTTTT.

This chain links TRBV7-2 with TRBJ1-5; 7 bases agree with TRBD1. Germline loops: CDR1 SGHTA, CDR2 FQGNSA. The CDR3 is made up of 18 amino acids. V was pared by 3 bases and J by 0 bases, with 11 bases of the junction left unmatched. The CDR3 loop is CASSFIAGTDNSNQPQHF. The CDR3 DNA reads TGTGCCAGCAGCTTCATCGCGGGGACAGACAATAGCAATCAGCCCCAGCATTTT.

This rearrangement joins TRBV6-5 to TRBJ1-5; D is perhaps TRBD1 (6 bases). Between the trimmed V and J ends, which lost 6 bases and 4 bases, there was a span of 10 bases. This CDR3 is built from 13 residues. Looked up from germline, CDR1 is MNHEY and CDR2 is SVGAGI. The CDR3 loop reads CASRGTPNQPQHF. The CDR3, as DNA: TGTGCCAGCAGGGGGACACCAAATCAGCCCCAGCATTTT.

This chain uses TRBV12-3 or TRBV12-4 with TRBJ1-2, with TRBD1 as a possible D gene (5 bases). Deletions cut 5 bases from V and 8 bases from J, with 12 bases between. The CDR3 has 12 amino acids. Here the CDR3 DNA reads TGTGCCAGCAGTCCAGGGTTGTTAGGCTACACCTTC. Translating gives CASSPGLLGYTF.

V and J are TRBV30 and TRBJ1-2, with D perhaps TRBD1 (5 bases). The CDR3 sequence is 14 residues long. The V end lost 5 bases, the J end lost 7 bases, and 20 bases lay between the germline ends. Germline V gives CDR1 GTSNPN, CDR2 SVGIG (reference sequence). CDR3 sequence (DNA): TGTGCCTGGGCCCTTTTGCGCCAGGGCCCTGGCTACACCTTC. Encoded protein: CAWALLRQGPGYTF.

The V and J genes are TRBV4-2 and TRBJ2-3; 7 bases line up with TRBD2. The CDR3 spans 17 residues. Germline CDR1 LGHNA, CDR2 YNFKEQ. J was trimmed by 0 bases and V by 4 bases; bases with no gene match: 10. The CDR3 region is CASSLSGDYASTDTQYF. The CDR3 DNA is TGTGCCAGCAGCCTAAGCGGGGACTACGCTAGCACAGATACGCAGTATTTT.

The chain is built from TRBV4-1 and TRBJ2-3, with D possibly TRBD2 on 5 matching bases. Germline assignment: CDR1 MGHRA and CDR2 YSYEKL. The CDR3 is 17 amino acids. V was cut by 5 bases and J by 6 bases, with 24 bases left in between. The CDR3: CASSALELTGKGDTQYF. The CDR3 DNA sequence: TGCGCCAGCAGCGCACTGGAATTGACGGGGAAAGGGGATACGCAGTATTTT.

The chain recombines TRBV12-5 with TRBJ1-6, with TRBD1 matching over 8 bases. The germline V gene has CDR1 LGHNT and CDR2 FRNRAP. The CDR3 runs 15 residues. With 5 bases clipped from V and 5 bases from J, the junction kept 5 bases outside the gene matches. CDR3 protein: CASGKRTGNNSPLHF. The CDR3 region has the DNA TGTGCTAGTGGTAAACGGACAGGGAATAATTCACCCCTCCACTTT.

The CDR3 is CAWSASFKPGTYQTGELFF. CDR3 DNA sequence: TGTGCCTGGAGTGCAAGCTTTAAACCGGGAACGTACCAAACCGGGGAGCTGTTTTTT. This chain connects TRBV30 to TRBJ2-2; maybe TRBD2 (5 bases). V dropped 1 base and J dropped 5 bases, with 26 bases sitting between them. The germline gives CDR1 GTSNPN, CDR2 SVGIG (reference sequence). CDR3 length: 19 amino acids.

The chain couples TRBV2 to TRBJ2-3; the match to TRBD2 covers 10 bases. Germline CDR1 reads SNHLY; CDR2 reads FYNNEI. The CDR3 loop spans 13 amino acids. The J segment lost 4 bases and the V segment lost 9 bases, leaving 4 bases of the junction unmatched. Written as DNA, the CDR3 is TGTGCCAGAAGCCTAGCGGGAGCAGATACGCAGTATTTT. This sequence encodes CARSLAGADTQYF.

This clone was found a few times. V gene TRBV6-1 combines with J gene TRBJ1-4; 7 bases are a match to TRBD1. Trimming cost V 2 bases and J 8 bases; bases outside gene matches: 5. The CDR3 has 14 amino acids. Germline V gives CDR1 MNHNS, CDR2 SASEGT. CDR3 amino acids: CASSERQGGEKLFF. CDR3 in DNA: TGTGCCAGCAGTGAAAGACAGGGAGGGGAAAAACTGTTTTTT.

The chain carries TRBV5-1 and TRBJ2-5; 8 nucleotides agree with TRBD1. CDR3 length equals 14 residues. J gave up 5 bases and V 3 bases, and 6 bases lay outside the gene matches. Per germline, CDR1 SGHRS and CDR2 YFSETQ. CDR3 nucleotides: TGCGCCAGCAGCTCTGGACAGGGCAGGGAGACCCAGTACTTC. As protein: CASSSGQGRETQYF.

The V call is TRBV5-1, the J call TRBJ2-5; 9 bases are a match to TRBD2. With V trimmed by 0 bases and J by 2 bases, 2 bases remained unmatched. Per germline, CDR1 SGHRS and CDR2 YFSETQ. The CDR3 spans 15 residues. CDR3 bases: TGCGCCAGCAGCTTGGTTGCGGGGGGGCAAGAGACCCAGTACTTC. It yields the protein CASSLVAGGQETQYF.

The genes are TRBV5-1 and TRBJ1-6; D unclear. CDR1 SGHRS and CDR2 YFSETQ come from the germline V gene. The CDR3 is 18 residues long. Deletions cut 0 bases from V and 5 bases from J, with 18 bases between. The CDR3 here is CASSLGDYGDVNNSPLHF. CDR3 bases: TGCGCCAGCAGCTTGGGGGATTACGGAGACGTGAATAATTCACCCCTCCACTTT.

J is TRBJ2-2 and V is TRBV19; D ambiguous. This CDR3 has 13 residues. V lost 3 bases and J lost 8, with 10 bases in between. Germline CDR1 LNHDA, CDR2 SQIVND (reference sequence). CDR3 coding DNA: TGTGCCAGTAGTATCGGTTCGTCGGGGGAGCTGTTTTTT. This gives the protein CASSIGSSGELFF.

The V call is TRBV5-4, the J call TRBJ1-2; D possibly corresponds to TRBD1 (5 bases). The CDR3 totals 14 residues. V was trimmed by 1 base and J by 3 bases, leaving 10 bases between them. The germline gives CDR1 SGHNT, CDR2 YYREEE (reference sequence). CDR3 in amino acids: CASSLKGVDYGYTF. Written as DNA, the CDR3 is TGTGCCAGCAGCTTGAAAGGGGTAGACTATGGCTACACCTTC.

Comments on this clone: Other DNA variants within this sample encode the same CDR3. The chain carries TRBV14 and TRBJ1-2; D possibly corresponds to TRBD1 (5 bases). The V and J ends lost 2 bases and 5 bases respectively, with 6 bases between them. CDR1 and CDR2 from the germline V gene are SGHDN and FVKESK. There are 12 residues in the CDR3. DNA for the CDR3: TGTGCCAGCAGCCAACAGGGATATGGCTACACCTTC. It yields the protein CASSQQGYGYTF.

This sequence joins TRBV7-2 and TRBJ2-7; D unresolved. The CDR3 contains 11 residues. CDR1 is SGHTA and CDR2 is FQGNSA in the germline V gene. V was shortened by 2 bases and J by 6 bases, with 5 bases between the two germline ends. CDR3 nucleotides: TGTGCCAGCAGCTTATTGACCGAGCAGTACTTC. As protein: CASSLLTEQYF.

The genes are TRBV11-2 and TRBJ1-1; D is ambiguous. Germline V gene sequence: CDR1 SGHAT, CDR2 FQNNGV. Trimming cost V 2 bases and J 5 bases, with 21 bases left between them. The CDR3 has 17 residues. Here the CDR3 reads CASSLWREMWDGTEAFF. CDR3 coding DNA: TGTGCCAGCAGCTTATGGAGGGAGATGTGGGATGGGACTGAAGCTTTCTTT.